The source of this T cell receptor beta chain is a study of T cell responses to AZD1222 COVID-19 vaccine (dated by TCRdb to about 2021). Turning to the overall study: A total of about 230 trial participants underwent TCR sequencing, of whom 200 to 220 received two doses of AZD1222 and 26 received two doses of the MenACWY control vaccine. Trial participants were enrolled by age into subgroups of 18-55, 56-69 and 70-plus years, and roughly 150, 30 and 60 TCR-sequenced participants, respectively, were included in these subgroups.

The investigation overall reported the following: The whole spike protein was spanned by vaccine-associated CD4 TCRs, and dominant responses were seen in regions 160-218 and 743-854. Participants were mostly white British, with more females than males. The authors suggested clonal diversity may have been underestimated. Nearly half of unique spike-specific TCRs reportedly recognized epitopes outside regions mutated in the B.1.351 and B.1.1.7 variants. After two AZD1222 doses, spike-specific TCR breadth and depth were significantly higher than at day 0 and than in MenACWY recipients. Because no day 14 peak-response samples were available, the repertoires could be characterized only after the peak T cell response. Only a handful of AZD1222 recipients were SARS-CoV-2 seropositive at baseline, limiting conclusions about previously exposed vaccinees. The 56-69-year group was small, and its depth increase did not reach significance, likely because of low power.

From cysteine to phenylalanine, the CDR3 is 18 amino acids long. Of all the DNA, just the CDR3 is kept, 54 bases in frame from base 1. V drops 1 base and J drops 0 bases, leaving 13 bases in between. Sequences SGHVS (CDR1) and FNYEAQ (CDR2) are obtained from the germline V gene. The CDR3 regions of human TCRbeta chains were analyzed by immunosequencing. Under the source paper's analysis protocol: Repertoire TCRs were checked for matches against a reference library of SARS-CoV-2-specific TCRs that had been generated using the MIRA antigen-specificity platform. Breadth meant the fraction of unique TCRs that were SARS-CoV-2-associated, whereas depth meant the fraction of total T cells that were SARS-CoV-2-associated. Using the MIRA data, each spike-specific TCR was assigned both to the spike region to which the TCR was reactive and to a CD4 or CD8 class. Log10-transformed breadth and depth values were compared by one-way ANOVA with Sidak's multiple comparisons tests. As stored in TCRdb, this immuneACCESS dataset retains in-frame rearrangements with V and J assigned. A fraction of the clones does not appear; measured against another copy, unresolved V genes explain less than half of the discrepancy, and the remainder lacks a known reason. V and J calls and clone size are those listed in that table; D and trimming were worked out from the DNA. The sample includes 120,000 to 150,000 clones, with under 90% observed a single time. 1.6% of the sample goes to the ten largest clones.

The time point label corresponds to: about 28 days (+/-7) after the second vaccine dose. AZD1222 recipients whose second dose came at about 4 weeks and those whose second dose came at about 12 weeks were combined into one group, since spike-specific TCR depth and breadth did not differ between the two schedules. The vaccinee samples were drawn from two UK trials, COV001 and COV002, one of which was a single-blind randomized controlled phase 2/3 trial testing AZD1222 (ChAdOx1 nCoV-19) in healthy adults. For TCRbeta chain sequencing, PBMC samples were collected from trial participants at day 0 and at day 28 after the second dose. A word on this clone: Its target antigen remains unknown. One base away there is no much larger clone; base qualities are not given.

The V gene is TRBV7-6 and the J gene is TRBJ1-6, with a weak D call of TRBD1 (6 bases match). This clonotype was sampled from an adult who received the AZD1222 COVID-19 vaccine. Sequenced material: peripheral blood, taken 28 days after the second AZD1222 dose. The CDR3 protein: CASSLEGGGGSYNSPLHF. The DNA is TGTGCCAGCAGCTTAGAGGGGGGGGGCGGCTCCTATAATTCACCCCTCCACTTT.